Included here is one T cell receptor (beta chain) sequence, with context. The CDR3 length is 16 residues. Germline loops: CDR1 MNHEY, CDR2 SVGAGI. The germline V and J ends were trimmed by 2 bases and 1 base, with 11 bases remaining between them. TCR sequencing used cDNA made by reverse transcription of extracted RNA. The assay was immunoSEQ multiplex PCR, and TCRdb's table has in-frame clones only and misses some. The table records roughly 150,000 clones, about two thirds of them present only once. This sample is part of a study of CD8+ T cells in alopecia areata. This chain joins TRBV6-5 and TRBJ2-2; D unclear. This clonotype originated in a human donor in good health. Sequencing was carried out using CD8+ T cells sorted from blood. The DNA for the CDR3 is TGTGCCAGCAGTTACCATGGTTCGGGGAACACCGGGGAGCTGTTTTTT. Protein product: CASSYHGSGNTGELFF.